The source of this TCR beta chain is a study of blood T cell repertoires in COVID-19 (TCRdb year 2020). Concerning the study at large: Collaborator samples came from the United States, Italy and Spain and covered acute and convalescent phases of COVID-19. The material from the prospective study consisted of cDNA or gDNA derived from T cells, B-cell-depleted T cells, or PBMCs. The dataset comprised deeply sampled blood TCRbeta repertoires from subjects exposed to, actively infected with, or recovered from COVID-19. The repertoires were released in a freely available public database intended as a resource for research on the immune response to SARS-CoV-2. Samples were obtained from the ongoing ImmuneRACE study (first 160 participants) and from over 1,000 subjects provided by 6 global collaborators. Nearly every sample came with metadata listing a de-identified subject ID, COVID-19 status, age in years and sex. Where available, HLA class I and class II types were obtained from metadata supplied by the sample provider rather than from assay-based typing.

Participants in the prospective study were aged 18 to 89 years, lived in some 24 United States geographic areas, and enrolled through a virtual design. In the prospective study, participants were assigned to cohorts based on the clinical history participants reported in a screening survey and a study questionnaire. ImmuneRACE Cohort 3 recovered participants were defined by two consecutive negative NP/OP PCR tests, healthcare professional clearance, or symptom resolution. Each participant in the prospective study had whole blood, serum and a nasopharyngeal or oropharyngeal swab collected by mobile phlebotomists. Prospective study participants could optionally give additional blood draws and questionnaires over a roughly 2-month period. Before DNA extraction, prospective study blood samples were shipped either frozen or at room temperature. A single count supports this clone. No antigen is known for it. No clone much larger than this one lies a single base away; base qualities are absent.

V lost 5 bases and J lost 0 bases, and the count of bases not matched to a germline gene is 2. The CDR3 contains 14 residues, cysteine and phenylalanine counted. Only the CDR3 part of the read is kept: 42 bases, read in frame from the first base. CDR1 and CDR2, per the germline V gene, are SGHRS and YFSETQ. Summary of the overall study and its limitations: How much clinical and demographic metadata was included differed by source and by participant, and the metadata was provided uncurated.

The immunoSEQ Assay, a bias-controlled multiplex PCR, was used to amplify TCRbeta CDR3 regions from genomic DNA. The study's own analysis went as follows. Within the assay, amplification of reference gene primers was used to estimate how many nucleated cells each sample contained. Sequence reads were collapsed and filtered to measure the absolute abundance of every unique TCRbeta CDR3 rearrangement. For each sample, productive Simpson clonality was calculated by taking the square root of Simpson's diversity index across productive rearrangements. TCRdb retrieved this table from immuneACCESS and kept in-frame rearrangements only. Not all clones are present; in checked studies, unresolved V genes account for under half, and no reason is known for the remainder. The DNA gave D and trimming, while V, J and clone size come from that table. The sample records about 310,000 clones, about 87% of which are singletons. The ten top clones hold more than 8.5% of the sample.

Source material: PBMCs or T cells enriched from blood (not recorded which). The rearrangement joined TRBV5-1 to TRBJ1-2; 9 bases in the middle match TRBD1. The sequence derives from a woman in her late teens or twenties who had recovered from COVID-19. The CDR3 has the sequence CASSWDRANYGYTF. The DNA reads as follows: TGCGCCAGCAGTTGGGACAGGGCTAACTATGGCTACACCTTC. Outside the CDR3, residues come from the reference TRBV5-1 and TRBJ1-2 proteins, so the full variable domain is: KAGVTQTPRYLIKTRGQQVTLSCSPISGHRSVSWYQQTPGQGLQFLFEYFSETQRNKGNFPGRFSGRQFSNSRSEMNVSTLELGDSALYLCASSWDRANYGYTFGSGTRLTVV.